The 23 T cell receptor beta chains below all came from one sample that was sequenced in a study of PD-1 and CTLA-4 blockade in melanoma. Clones were sequenced by immunoSEQ multiplex PCR, and TCRdb holds only the in-frame ones, with some missing. The table has 30,000 to 35,000 clones, 85% to 95% seen once. The sample in question was CD8+ T cells from peripheral blood, obtained from a patient given anti-PD-1 treatment. The receptor set was obtained from a human donor with melanoma.

This sequence joins TRBV7-8 and TRBJ2-1, with D hard to call. There are 15 residues in the CDR3. Trimming took 4 bases from V and 0 from J, leaving 10 bases between them. Looked up from germline, CDR1 is SGHVS and CDR2 is FQNEAQ. The CDR3 region is CASSSGLSSYNEQFF. The CDR3 nucleotides are TGTGCCAGCAGCTCCGGCTTGAGCTCCTACAATGAGCAGTTCTTC.

This clone was seen a handful of times. V gene TRBV2 combines with J gene TRBJ2-7; 8 positions match TRBD1. CDR1 and CDR2 (germline): SNHLY, FYNNEI. V shed 1 base, J shed 3 bases, and the junction held 2 bases outside the gene matches. The CDR3 is 14 amino acids. CDR3 loop: CASSEVTGGYEQYF. The CDR3 DNA sequence: TGTGCCAGCAGTGAAGTTACAGGGGGCTACGAGCAGTACTTC.

This clone was recorded only once. This rearrangement joins TRBV5-5 to TRBJ1-1; possible D gene TRBD1, 5 bases. This CDR3 is 15 amino acids long. Looked up from germline, CDR1 is SGHKS and CDR2 is YYEKEE (reference sequence). V shed 4 bases and J shed 3 bases, with 16 bases lying between them. CDR3 coding DNA: TGTGCCAGCAGCCCTCCCTGGACGGGGGACACTGAAGCTTTCTTT. It translates to CASSPPWTGDTEAFF.

CDR3 in DNA: TGTGCCAGCAGCATAGCGGGGGGGGAGAATGAGCAGTTCTTC. Translated: CASSIAGGENEQFF. The rearrangement links TRBV6-4 to TRBJ2-1; TRBD2 matches at 11 bases. With 6 bases clipped from V and 7 bases from J, the junction kept 5 bases outside the gene matches. Per germline, CDR1 MRHNA and CDR2 SNTAGT. The CDR3 loop spans 14 amino acids.

The chain joins TRBV29-1 to TRBJ2-7; the D is unclear. Trimming cost V 0 bases and J 4 bases, with 7 bases left between them. Germline CDR1 is SQVTM and CDR2 is ANQGSEA. The CDR3 spans 12 residues. The CDR3 sequence is CSVEDQYYEQYF. The CDR3 DNA follows: TGCAGCGTTGAAGATCAATATTACGAGCAGTACTTC.

The chain is built from TRBV28 and TRBJ2-1; TRBD2 might be the D (5 bases). Trimming left V 6 bases short and J 4 bases short, with 16 bases between. This CDR3 region has 15 residues. CDR1 MDHEN and CDR2 SYDVKM come from the germline V gene. The CDR3 spells CASRADSSPYNEQFF. CDR3 coding DNA: TGTGCCAGCAGGGCGGACTCCTCCCCTTACAATGAGCAGTTCTTC.

This clone was found a few times. CDR3 protein: CASSGVLEQFF. CDR3 in DNA: TGTGCCAGCTCAGGAGTTCTTGAGCAGTTCTTC. This chain uses TRBV18 with TRBJ2-1; D remains ambiguous. CDR1 is KGHSH and CDR2 is LQKENI in the germline V gene. This CDR3 is 11 amino acids long. V lost 5 bases and J lost 9, with 8 bases in between.

The gene calls are TRBV6-5 and TRBJ2-7; D possibly corresponds to TRBD1 (6 bases). V lost 4 bases and J 1 base, leaving 8 bases between the germline ends. There are 13 residues in the CDR3. Germline V gene sequence: CDR1 MNHEY, CDR2 SVGAGI. Here the CDR3 DNA reads TGTGCCAGCAGTTCCGGACAGTCCTACGAGCAGTACTTC. It translates to CASSSGQSYEQYF.

The table lists this clone with a count of one. J is TRBJ2-1 and V is TRBV9; TRBD2 agrees at 9 bases. CDR1 and CDR2 (germline): SGDLS, YYNGEE. V gave up 3 bases and J gave up 4 bases; unmatched junction bases: 8. The CDR3 has 16 amino acids. The CDR3 DNA is TGTGCCAGCAGCGACCCCAGGACTAGCGCTTACAATGAGCAGTTCTTC. Translation: CASSDPRTSAYNEQFF.

The genes are TRBV7-8 and TRBJ1-4, with D perhaps TRBD1 (5 bases). Trimming stripped 5 bases from V and 6 bases from J, with 22 bases between. The CDR3 is made up of 17 amino acids. Germline CDR1 is SGHVS and CDR2 is FQNEAQ. CDR3 nucleotide sequence: TGTGCCAGCAGCCCGAGAGGGACTTGGGAGGCGGATGAAAAACTGTTTTTT. Its translation: CASSPRGTWEADEKLFF.

The rearrangement joins TRBV6-4 to TRBJ2-1, with 8 bases that match TRBD2. The CDR3 consists of 14 residues. Trimming at V came to 2 bases and at J to 9 bases, leaving 6 bases not matched to a gene. Germline CDR1 MRHNA, CDR2 SNTAGT. In DNA, the CDR3 is TGTGCCAGCAGTGACAGAGCGGGAGTAGGTGAGCAGTTCTTC. Amino acid sequence: CASSDRAGVGEQFF.

V and J are TRBV7-9 and TRBJ2-7; TRBD2 matches at 11 bases. This CDR3 comprises 16 residues. Germline V gene sequence: CDR1 SEHNR, CDR2 FQNEAQ (reference sequence). Trimming removed 3 bases from V and 3 bases from J; junction bases left unmatched: 7. The CDR3 DNA sequence: TGTGCCAGCAGCTTGGAGGAGACTAGCGGGATCTACGAGCAGTACTTC. It translates to CASSLEETSGIYEQYF.

The rearrangement uses TRBV7-9 and TRBJ2-3; 10 bases fit TRBD2. The V and J ends lost 4 bases and 5 bases, in that order; junction bases with no gene match: 9. Per the germline V gene, CDR1 is SEHNR and CDR2 is FQNEAQ (reference sequence). This CDR3 spans 16 amino acids. Here the CDR3 reads CASSSSGLASIDTQYF. The DNA for the CDR3 is TGTGCCAGCAGCTCTTCGGGACTAGCGAGTATAGATACGCAGTATTTT.

The rearrangement uses TRBV5-6 and TRBJ2-7; perhaps D is TRBD1 or TRBD2 (5 bases each). The V end lost 0 bases, the J end lost 4 bases, and 11 bases lay between the germline ends. In germline, CDR1 is SGHDT, CDR2 YYEEEE. The CDR3 consists of 14 residues. The chain's CDR3 is CASSLGGDTYEQYF. The CDR3 DNA sequence: TGTGCCAGCAGCTTGGGAGGGGATACTTACGAGCAGTACTTC.

The CDR3 here is CASSQDDHSYEQYF. The CDR3 nucleotides are TGTGCCAGCAGCCAAGATGACCACTCCTACGAGCAGTACTTC. V usage is TRBV14 and J usage is TRBJ2-7, with D hard to call. Germline V gene sequence: CDR1 SGHDN, CDR2 FVKESK. CDR3 length: 14 amino acids. V lost 0 bases, J lost 0 bases, and 6 bases lay in between.

V is TRBV27 and J is TRBJ2-1; 9 bases align to TRBD2. The germline gives CDR1 MNHEY, CDR2 SMNVEV (reference sequence). The CDR3 covers 14 residues. The junction had 8 bases not matched to a gene; V was cut back by 9 bases and J by 5 bases. The CDR3 DNA follows: TGTGCCAGTAATAGCGGGGGTCCCAACAATGAGCAGTTCTTC. This translates into CASNSGGPNNEQFF.

This rearrangement joins TRBV11-2 to TRBJ2-5; 7 bases match TRBD1. V lost 6 bases, J lost 4 bases, and 5 bases stayed unmatched. CDR1 is SGHAT and CDR2 is FQNNGV in the germline V gene. The CDR3 contains 13 residues. The CDR3 DNA follows: TGTGCCAGCAGAAACCGACAGGGAGAGACCCAGTACTTC. It specifies CASRNRQGETQYF.

This chain links TRBV11-2 with TRBJ2-3, with 7 nucleotides matching TRBD2. Germline V lookup: CDR1 SGHAT, CDR2 FQNNGV. The CDR3 length is 16 residues. Losses at the gene ends were 2 bases for V and 2 bases for J; bases not matched to a gene: 7. CDR3 in DNA: TGTGCCAGCAGCTTAAGCTGGGGGACTAACACAGATACGCAGTATTTT. Encoded protein: CASSLSWGTNTDTQYF.

This CDR3 reads CASSGGQGSDTEAFF. In DNA form, the CDR3 reads TGCGCCAGCAGCGGGGGACAGGGGTCGGACACTGAAGCTTTCTTT. The chain links TRBV5-1 to TRBJ1-1; 10 nucleotides agree with TRBD1. The CDR3 runs to 15 residues. Germline V gene lookup returns CDR1 SGHRS and CDR2 YFSETQ. The V and J ends lost 4 bases and 3 bases, in that order; junction bases with no gene match: 6.

The gene calls are TRBV4-1 and TRBJ2-2; 12 bases fit TRBD2. CDR1 is MGHRA and CDR2 is YSYEKL in the germline V gene. V was clipped by 0 bases and J by 7 bases; unmatched bases: 6. The CDR3 has 17 residues. This CDR3 is CASSQDLAGGPIGELFF. The CDR3, as DNA: TGCGCCAGCAGCCAAGATCTAGCGGGAGGGCCAATCGGGGAGCTGTTTTTT.

This chain links TRBV28 with TRBJ2-3; 8 nucleotides match TRBD2. V shed 2 bases and J 2 bases; nucleotides not matched to a gene: 6. The CDR3 covers 16 residues. Germline V gene sequence: CDR1 MDHEN, CDR2 SYDVKM. CDR3 sequence reads: CASSLERETSTDTQYF. The CDR3 region has the DNA TGTGCCAGCAGTTTAGAGCGGGAGACCTCCACAGATACGCAGTATTTT.

This chain links TRBV27 with TRBJ2-3; TRBD2 aligns across 14 bases. Germline V CDR1 and CDR2: MNHEY, SMNVEV (reference sequence). The V gene end was trimmed by 5 bases and the J gene end by 2 bases; junction bases not matched to a gene: 6. The CDR3 has 17 amino acids. The CDR3 nucleotides read TGTGCCAGCAGTCCCGGACTAGCGGGGGGCTACACAGATACGCAGTATTTT. It specifies CASSPGLAGGYTDTQYF.

The chain has TRBV30 and TRBJ1-2; D gene unclear. Trimming took off 4 bases at V and 8 bases at J, with 11 bases between the two ends. CDR1 and CDR2 (germline): GTSNPN, SVGIG (reference sequence). The CDR3 runs to 11 residues. The CDR3 is CAWKVARGYTF. CDR3 bases: TGTGCCTGGAAGGTCGCCAGGGGCTACACCTTC.